The T cell receptor beta chain described here comes from a study of OX40 agonist ivuxolimab in advanced cancers. With regard to this clone: Its antigen remains unidentified.

Findings and limits, study-wide: On average, CD8+ T cells had more expanded clones than CD4+.

Profiled with immunoSEQ multiplex PCR; TCRdb holds only in-frame clones, not every one. The table has 60,000 to 75,000 clones, approximately 80% seen once; the top ten hold about 1.1%. Enrollment shut out patients with autoimmune disease history or systemic immunosuppression. The trim removed 1 base at V and 5 bases at J, leaving 7 bases unmatched. The germline V gene encodes CDR1 MGHRA and CDR2 YSYEKL. CDR3 length equals 17 residues. The chain combines TRBV4-1 with TRBJ2-2; 10 bases map to TRBD2. The source is an adult with an advanced solid tumor such as melanoma, head and neck, liver or kidney cancer. The specimen was CD4+ or CD8+ T cells sorted from blood, collected in a trial of the OX40 agonist ivuxolimab. As DNA, the CDR3 is TGCGCCAGCAGCCAAGTCCCAGCGGGGGGGCGAACCGGGGAGCTGTTTTTT. It translates to CASSQVPAGGRTGELFF.